This T cell receptor (beta chain) was identified during a study of monozygotic twins with cystic fibrosis. Study-wide findings and caveats: Median Simpson clonality of 0.0095 suggested naive T cells predominated.

Note on this clone: Its antigen is as yet unknown.

Generated by immunoSEQ multiplex PCR, the TCRdb table keeps only in-frame clones and is missing some. The repertoire has 9,000 or so clones, 98% to 99% of them found once; the top ten carry more than 0.2%. This clonotype was sampled from a girl aged 2 to 10 with cystic fibrosis. The sequenced material came from blood.

The CDR3 nucleotides read TGTGCCAGCTCTCCGGGCGGGGGACTGATTAATGAGCAGTTCTTC. It encodes CASSPGGGLINEQFF. The V call is TRBV18, the J call TRBJ2-1; TRBD2 aligns across 7 bases. The CDR3 loop spans 15 amino acids. Per germline, CDR1 KGHSH and CDR2 LQKENI. Trimming cost V 6 bases and J 7 bases; bases outside gene matches: 12.